One and the same sample provided the 32 T cell receptor beta chains below, sequenced in a study of shared clonotypes between healthy human individuals (TCRdb year 2020). The protocol used for the library was the immunoSEQ multiplex PCR assay. TCRdb provides this immuneACCESS table in a form limited to in-frame rearrangements. Some clones are lacking; in checked studies, under half of them reflect an unresolved V gene, and why the rest are absent is not known. A total of fewer than 400,000 clones appear in this sample, roughly 70% of them only once. 9% to 12% of the sample is taken by the ten largest. The specimen was memory CD4+ T cells sorted from blood. The cell subset or site label, as the study defines it: CD45RA-negative fraction. The receptors shown here come from a man aged 25-45 years in good health.

The chain links TRBV29-1 to TRBJ2-7; 9 bases are a match to TRBD1. The CDR3 contains 17 residues. Germline assignment: CDR1 SQVTM and CDR2 ANQGSEA. Trimming removed 4 bases from V and 5 bases from J; junction bases left unmatched: 18. The CDR3 protein is CSVAGTQPGQGIDEQYF. The DNA for the CDR3 is TGCAGCGTTGCGGGGACCCAACCGGGACAGGGTATCGACGAGCAGTACTTC.

The chain joins TRBV14 to TRBJ2-7; D is possibly TRBD1 (6 bases). The V end was cut by 1 base, the J end by 7 bases, with 23 bases between. Germline CDR1 SGHDN, CDR2 FVKESK. This CDR3 comprises 17 residues. The CDR3 nucleotides read TGTGCCAGCAGCCAAGTAGGTTTGGCAGACAGGCGCTTGGAGCAGTACTTC. The encoded protein is CASSQVGLADRRLEQYF.

This sequence joins TRBV29-1 and TRBJ1-2; D is possibly TRBD1 (5 bases). The CDR3 totals 12 residues. CDR1 is SQVTM and CDR2 is ANQGSEA in the germline V gene. Trimming took off 6 bases at V and 4 bases at J, with 12 bases between the two ends. The CDR3 sequence: CSVGRATYGYTF. The CDR3 DNA sequence: TGCAGCGTCGGCAGGGCGACCTATGGCTACACCTTC.

The CDR3 DNA is TGTGCCAGTAGGACCAGGGGAACCTCCGGGTCGGACACTGAAGCTTTCTTT. Amino acid sequence: CASRTRGTSGSDTEAFF. The rearrangement joins TRBV19 to TRBJ1-1, with D tentatively TRBD1 (6 bases). Looked up from germline, CDR1 is LNHDA and CDR2 is SQIVND (reference sequence). Trimming cost V 6 bases and J 3 bases, with 23 bases left between them. The CDR3 sequence is 17 residues long.

The chain employs TRBV18 and TRBJ1-5, with D maybe TRBD1 (6 bases). V lost 4 bases, J lost 0 bases, and 10 bases lay in between. The CDR3 has 15 residues. Germline values: CDR1 KGHSH, CDR2 LQKENI. In DNA, the CDR3 is TGTGCCAGCTCACAAGACAGGAATAGCAATCAGCCCCAGCATTTT. This sequence encodes CASSQDRNSNQPQHF.

The chain is built from TRBV6-5 and TRBJ2-2; D not resolved. The V and J ends lost 6 bases and 7 bases respectively, with 9 bases between them. From germline, CDR1 is MNHEY and CDR2 SVGAGI. The CDR3 runs to 12 residues. The CDR3 bases are TGTGCCAGCAGCCTACCCGGCGGGGAGCTGTTTTTT. Encoded protein: CASSLPGGELFF.

This clone was counted a few times. The V call is TRBV6-1, the J call TRBJ2-3; 8 bases map to TRBD1. The CDR3 is 14 amino acids. The V segment lost 6 bases and the J segment 2 bases; nucleotides outside the gene matches: 4. Germline CDR1 MNHNS, CDR2 SASEGT. CDR3 in DNA: TGTGCCAGCAGAGACAGGGGCCTCACAGATACGCAGTATTTT. Translating gives CASRDRGLTDTQYF.

This chain links TRBV19 with TRBJ2-3, with unresolved D. Trimming removed 3 bases from V and 5 bases from J, with 18 bases in between. There are 16 residues in the CDR3. Germline values: CDR1 LNHDA, CDR2 SQIVND (reference sequence). DNA of the CDR3: TGTGCCAGTAGTATTCTGGCAGGTGGATTCAGAGATACGCAGTATTTT. This gives the protein CASSILAGGFRDTQYF.

V is TRBV2 and J is TRBJ2-3, with D unresolved. CDR3 length: 17 residues. V was trimmed by 3 bases and J by 2 bases, leaving 18 bases between them. Per the germline V gene, CDR1 is SNHLY and CDR2 is FYNNEI. The CDR3 reads CASSENAVSRDTDTQYF. In nucleotides, the CDR3 is TGTGCCAGCAGTGAGAATGCGGTTAGCAGAGACACAGATACGCAGTATTTT.

The gene calls are TRBV7-9 and TRBJ2-1; the D gene is possibly TRBD2 (5 bases). Germline CDR1 is SEHNR and CDR2 is FQNEAQ (reference sequence). This CDR3 is built from 15 residues. V was trimmed by 5 bases and J by 2 bases, leaving 13 bases between them. The CDR3 spells CASSGSRGTYNEQFF. Written as DNA, the CDR3 is TGTGCCAGCAGCGGATCTAGAGGGACCTACAATGAGCAGTTCTTC.

The genes are TRBV10-3 and TRBJ2-7; TRBD2 agrees at 9 bases. The germline CDR1 and CDR2 sequences are ENHRY and SYGVKD. V was pared by 3 bases and J by 2 bases, with 2 bases of the junction left unmatched. CDR3 length: 14 amino acids. CDR3: CAISDRGRAYEQYF. CDR3 nucleotides: TGTGCCATCAGTGATCGCGGGAGGGCCTACGAGCAGTACTTC.

V gene TRBV19 combines with J gene TRBJ2-1; TRBD2 matches at 12 bases. Germline lookup yields CDR1 LNHDA and CDR2 SQIVND (reference sequence). V lost 6 bases, J lost 9 bases, and 9 bases stayed unmatched. This CDR3 comprises 15 residues. CDR3 loop: CASSATSGSSSEQFF. The CDR3 DNA is TGTGCCAGTAGCGCGACTAGCGGGAGTTCTAGTGAGCAGTTCTTC.

V and J are TRBV5-8 and TRBJ1-1; D unclear. CDR1 and CDR2 from the germline V gene are SGHTS and YDEGEE. Trimming pared 1 base from V and 0 bases from J, leaving 10 bases between. The CDR3 extends over 15 amino acids. CDR3 amino acids: CASSLTQTLNTEAFF. In DNA form, the CDR3 reads TGTGCCAGCAGCTTGACACAGACATTGAACACTGAAGCTTTCTTT.

The rearrangement joins TRBV28 to TRBJ2-5; 8 bases map to TRBD1. This CDR3 region has 14 residues. The trim removed 0 bases at V and 3 bases at J, leaving 0 bases unmatched. Germline loops: CDR1 MDHEN, CDR2 SYDVKM. The CDR3 protein is CASSLWDREETQYF. CDR3 in DNA: TGTGCCAGCAGTTTATGGGACAGGGAAGAGACCCAGTACTTC.

This chain uses TRBV7-2 with TRBJ2-7; tentatively, D is TRBD1 or TRBD2 (5 bases each). Germline lookup yields CDR1 SGHTA and CDR2 FQGNSA. Trimming cost V 3 bases and J 2 bases, with 14 bases left between them. CDR3 length: 15 amino acids. The CDR3 reads CASSFQFVGAYEQYF. The CDR3 nucleotides are TGTGCCAGCAGCTTTCAATTTGTGGGGGCCTACGAGCAGTACTTC.

V and J are TRBV6-1 and TRBJ2-7; TRBD1 is a possible D gene (6 bases). Trimming pared 4 bases from V and 2 bases from J, leaving 9 bases between. The CDR3 extends over 13 amino acids. Per germline, CDR1 MNHNS and CDR2 SASEGT. The CDR3 nucleotides are TGTGCCAGCAGTGGGACAGCAACCTACGAGCAGTACTTC. This encodes CASSGTATYEQYF.

The table lists this clone with a count of one. This sequence joins TRBV7-8 and TRBJ1-4; 7 nucleotides align to TRBD1. Per germline, CDR1 SGHVS and CDR2 FQNEAQ. The CDR3 loop spans 14 amino acids. With 4 bases clipped from V and 7 bases from J, the junction kept 6 bases outside the gene matches. As DNA, the CDR3 is TGTGCCAGCAGCTCAGGGGGTTCGGGTGAAAAACTGTTTTTT. Its protein is CASSSGGSGEKLFF.

This chain joins TRBV5-1 and TRBJ2-2, with 7 bases fitting TRBD2. V lost 0 bases and J lost 1; bases outside the gene matches: 3. The germline CDR1 and CDR2 sequences are SGHRS and YFSETQ. This CDR3 region has 16 residues. CDR3 region: CASSLEPSGNTGELFF. For the CDR3, the DNA is TGCGCCAGCAGCTTGGAACCTAGCGGGAACACCGGGGAGCTGTTTTTT.

This chain uses TRBV29-1 with TRBJ2-2; D possibly corresponds to TRBD2 (6 bases). Per germline, CDR1 SQVTM and CDR2 ANQGSEA. The V end lost 4 bases, the J end lost 5 bases, and 11 bases lay between the germline ends. The CDR3 sequence is 13 residues long. Here the CDR3 reads CSVGRDETGELFF. For the CDR3, the DNA is TGCAGCGTTGGGAGGGACGAAACCGGGGAGCTGTTTTTT.

This clone was seen a single time. This chain uses TRBV2 with TRBJ2-7; D is undetermined. Germline V gene data show CDR1 as SNHLY and CDR2 as FYNNEI. The CDR3 is made up of 11 amino acids. Trimming left V 6 bases short and J 5 bases short, with 8 bases between. Written as DNA, the CDR3 is TGTGCCAGCAGCGAGTCCCACGAGCAGTACTTC. It specifies CASSESHEQYF.

The chain combines TRBV10-3 with TRBJ2-1; 12 bases line up with TRBD2. J was trimmed by 7 bases and V by 6 bases; bases with no gene match: 4. The CDR3 spans 14 residues. The germline V gene encodes CDR1 ENHRY and CDR2 SYGVKD. The CDR3: CAIRPTSGSNEQFF. CDR3 bases: TGTGCCATCAGGCCGACTAGCGGGAGTAATGAGCAGTTCTTC.

The V call is TRBV6-1, the J call TRBJ2-7; D is possibly TRBD1 or TRBD2 (5 bases each). Germline V lookup: CDR1 MNHNS, CDR2 SASEGT. V was shortened by 4 bases and J by 6 bases, with 16 bases between the two germline ends. CDR3 length: 14 amino acids. CDR3 DNA sequence: TGTGCCAGCAGTGCGTCTACTCGGGGCGGCGAGCAGTACTTC. Its protein is CASSASTRGGEQYF.

V gene TRBV6-5 combines with J gene TRBJ2-1; 8 bases map to TRBD2. This CDR3 comprises 14 residues. Per germline, CDR1 MNHEY and CDR2 SVGAGI. After removal of 6 bases from V and 3 bases from J, the junction contained 4 bases not matched to a gene. CDR3 residues: CASSVAGNYNEQFF. The CDR3 DNA is TGTGCCAGCAGCGTAGCGGGAAACTACAATGAGCAGTTCTTC.

V usage is TRBV19 and J usage is TRBJ2-6; D is possibly TRBD1 (5 bases). Germline loops: CDR1 LNHDA, CDR2 SQIVND (reference sequence). There are 17 residues in the CDR3. Trimming stripped 1 base from V and 0 bases from J, with 10 bases between. The chain's CDR3 is CASSIVTAFSGANVLTF. In DNA, the CDR3 is TGTGCCAGTAGTATAGTGACAGCGTTCTCTGGGGCCAACGTCCTGACTTTC.

This rearrangement joins TRBV18 to TRBJ2-2; possibly TRBD2 for D (5 bases). The CDR3 has 14 amino acids. Germline CDR1 is KGHSH and CDR2 is LQKENI. V dropped 1 base and J dropped 8 bases, with 11 bases sitting between them. Here the CDR3 DNA reads TGTGCCAGCTCACCACAGGAGGCCGGTGGGGAGCTGTTTTTT. It yields the protein CASSPQEAGGELFF.

The chain has TRBV27 and TRBJ2-1, with D unclear. The V gene lost 5 bases and the J gene lost 0 bases, with 5 bases spanning the gap. The germline V gene has CDR1 MNHEY and CDR2 SMNVEV (reference sequence). The CDR3 is made up of 13 amino acids. The CDR3 region has the DNA TGTGCCAGCAGTAGAGGCTCCTACAATGAGCAGTTCTTC. Its translation is CASSRGSYNEQFF.

The chain uses TRBV19 and TRBJ2-7; TRBD2 aligns across 8 bases. J lost 1 base, V lost 4 bases, and 3 bases had no gene match. The CDR3 consists of 14 residues. Germline V CDR1 and CDR2: LNHDA, SQIVND (reference sequence). The CDR3 DNA follows: TGTGCCAGTAGTAGCCAGCGGGGGTCCTACGAGCAGTACTTC. Encoded protein: CASSSQRGSYEQYF. The full variable domain, rest sourced from reference TRBV19 and TRBJ2-7, is DGGITQSPKYLFRKEGQNVTLSCEQNLNHDAMYWYRQDPGQGLRLIYYSQIVNDFQKGDIAEGYSVSREKKESFPLTVTSAQKNPTAFYLCASSSQRGSYEQYFGPGTRLTVT.

The CDR3 DNA reads as TGCAGCGTTGGGGAGCGGGGACTAACCAATGAGCAGTTCTTC. As protein: CSVGERGLTNEQFF. The chain combines TRBV29-1 with TRBJ2-1, with 7 bases lining up with TRBD2. Trimming took 4 bases from V and 6 from J; bases not matched to a gene: 9. Germline values: CDR1 SQVTM, CDR2 ANQGSEA. CDR3 length: 14 amino acids.

Details on this clone: Other DNA sequences in the same sample also yield this CDR3. V gene TRBV7-2 combines with J gene TRBJ2-3; D uncertain. The length of the CDR3 is 15 residues. Trimming left V 5 bases short and J 1 base short, with 13 bases between. Germline assignment: CDR1 SGHTA and CDR2 FQGNSA. DNA of the CDR3: TGTGCCAGCAGCCCCGACTCCCTGGGCACAGATACGCAGTATTTT. Amino acids: CASSPDSLGTDTQYF.

The gene calls are TRBV7-6 and TRBJ2-2; TRBD1 matches 8 bases. Trimming took 6 bases from V and 1 from J; bases not matched to a gene: 10. Germline V gives CDR1 SGHVS, CDR2 FNYEAQ. This CDR3 has 17 residues. CDR3 amino acids: CASRLLSGTGNTGELFF. The CDR3 nucleotides are TGTGCCAGCAGATTACTATCTGGGACAGGGAACACCGGGGAGCTGTTTTTT. Full variable domain (missing parts from reference TRBV7-6 and TRBJ2-2): GAGVSQSPRYKVTKRGQDVALRCDPISGHVSLYWYRQALGQGPEFLTYFNYEAQQDKSGLPNDRFSAERPEGSISTLTIQRTEQRDSAMYRCASRLLSGTGNTGELFFGEGSRLTVL.

This clone was detected a few times. The chain has TRBV6-1 and TRBJ2-5; D gene unclear. Looked up from germline, CDR1 is MNHNS and CDR2 is SASEGT. The ends were cut back, 7 bases at V and 4 bases at J, with 13 bases in the middle. The CDR3 has 13 amino acids. CDR3 coding DNA: TGTGCCAGCAATCTGGATGGTTTAGAGACCCAGTACTTC. Translating gives CASNLDGLETQYF.

This clone was counted many times. The V and J genes are TRBV7-9 and TRBJ2-5; no clear D gene. From germline, CDR1 is SEHNR and CDR2 FQNEAQ (reference sequence). V was pared by 5 bases and J by 1 base, with 5 bases between. The CDR3 consists of 12 residues. CDR3 bases: TGTGCCAGCAGCCGGGTCCAAGAGACCCAGTACTTC. Translation: CASSRVQETQYF. Variable domain in full (rest from reference TRBV7-9 and TRBJ2-5): DTGVSQNPRHKITKRGQNVTFRCDPISEHNRLYWYRQTLGQGPEFLTYFQNEAQLEKSRLLSDRFSAERPKGSFSTLEIQRTEQGDSAMYLCASSRVQETQYFGPGTRLLVL.